This T cell receptor beta chain was retrieved from a study of metastatic and nonmetastatic thyroid tumors. Overall study context: For malignant and benign thyroid patients, tumor or nodule tissue and blood were the sources whose repertoires were compared.

About this clone: Its specificity is unknown.

Treatment of any kind had been given to no patient before thyroid surgery. Original analysis: Construction of a distant-metastasis classifier for papillary thyroid cancer relied on CDR3 differences across clinicopathological groups. TCRdb re-called the PCR reads through MiXCR. These V and J calls are TCRdb output, not the study's own analysis. The sample carries 20,000 or so clones, about 30% recorded once. Findings and caveats of the study: A significant increase in TCR beta diversity was reportedly seen in malignant thyroid tumors relative to benign nodules, in blood and tumor.

The origin of this receptor is a female donor with papillary thyroid cancer or a benign thyroid nodule (not recorded which). Some clones in this sample may be carry-over from other donors' samples. Sequenced input: blood.

The CDR3 spells CASSLETIRETQYF. CDR3 nucleotide sequence: TGTGCCAGCAGCTTAGAGACGATTCGGGAGACCCAGTACTTC. The chain links TRBV7-6 to TRBJ2-5; D call uncertain. Germline CDR1 SGHVS, CDR2 FNYEAQ. Deletions cut 1 base from V and 5 bases from J, with 11 bases between. The CDR3 loop spans 14 amino acids. Full variable domain (outside the CDR3, taken from reference TRBV7-6 and TRBJ2-5): GAGVSQSPRYKVTKRGQDVALRCDPISGHVSLYWYRQALGQGPEFLTYFNYEAQQDKSGLPNDRFSAERPEGSISTLTIQRTEQRDSAMYRCASSLETIRETQYFGPGTRLLVL.